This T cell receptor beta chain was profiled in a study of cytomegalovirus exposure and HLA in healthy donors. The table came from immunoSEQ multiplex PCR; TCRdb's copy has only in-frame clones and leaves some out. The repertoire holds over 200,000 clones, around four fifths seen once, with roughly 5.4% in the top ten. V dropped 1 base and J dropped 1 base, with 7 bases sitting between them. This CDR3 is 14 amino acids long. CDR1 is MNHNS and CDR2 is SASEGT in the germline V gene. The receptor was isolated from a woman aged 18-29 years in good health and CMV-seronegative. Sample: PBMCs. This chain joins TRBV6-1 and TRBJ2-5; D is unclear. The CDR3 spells CASSEVGSQETQYF. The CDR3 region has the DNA TGTGCCAGCAGTGAAGTCGGCAGCCAAGAGACCCAGTACTTC.